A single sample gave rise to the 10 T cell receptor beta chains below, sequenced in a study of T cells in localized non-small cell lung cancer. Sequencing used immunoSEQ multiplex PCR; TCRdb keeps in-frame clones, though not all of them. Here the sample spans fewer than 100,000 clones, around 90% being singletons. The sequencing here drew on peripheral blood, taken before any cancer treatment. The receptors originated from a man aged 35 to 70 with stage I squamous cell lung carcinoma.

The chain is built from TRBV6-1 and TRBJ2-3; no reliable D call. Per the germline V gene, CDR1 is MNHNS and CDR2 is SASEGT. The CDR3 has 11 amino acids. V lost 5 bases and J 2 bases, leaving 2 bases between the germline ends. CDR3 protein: CASSPTDTQYF. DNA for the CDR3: TGTGCCAGCAGTCCCACAGATACGCAGTATTTT.

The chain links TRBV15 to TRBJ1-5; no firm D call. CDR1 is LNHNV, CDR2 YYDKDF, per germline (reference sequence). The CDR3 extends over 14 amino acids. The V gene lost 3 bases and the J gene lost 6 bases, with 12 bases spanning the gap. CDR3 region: CATSSRRVLQPQHF. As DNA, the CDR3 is TGTGCCACCAGCAGTCGAAGGGTACTTCAGCCCCAGCATTTT. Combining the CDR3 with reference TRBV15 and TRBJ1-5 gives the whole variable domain DAMVIQNPRYQVTQFGKPVTLSCSQTLNHNVMYWYQQKSSQAPKLLFHYYDKDFNNEADTPDNFQSRRPNTSFCFLDIRSPGLGDTAMYLCATSSRRVLQPQHFGDGTRLSIL.

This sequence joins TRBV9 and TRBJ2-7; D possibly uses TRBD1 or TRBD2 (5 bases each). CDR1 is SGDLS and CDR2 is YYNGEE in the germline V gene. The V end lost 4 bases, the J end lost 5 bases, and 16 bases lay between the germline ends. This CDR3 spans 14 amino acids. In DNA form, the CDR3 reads TGTGCCAGCAGCCGTTTTAAGGGGAGCCACGAGCAGTACTTC. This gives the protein CASSRFKGSHEQYF.

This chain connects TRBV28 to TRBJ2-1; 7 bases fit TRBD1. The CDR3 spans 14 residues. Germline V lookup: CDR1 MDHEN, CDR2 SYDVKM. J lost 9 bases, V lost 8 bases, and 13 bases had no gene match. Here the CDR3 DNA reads TGTGCCAGCCGGGACAGCCTAGCAAGGGGTGAGCAGTTCTTC. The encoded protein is CASRDSLARGEQFF.

CDR3 loop: CASSQAALGNTEAFF. The CDR3 region has the DNA TGTGCCAGCAGCCAAGCTGCCCTTGGGAACACTGAAGCTTTCTTT. The V and J genes are TRBV4-2 and TRBJ1-1; D not resolved. The germline V and J ends were trimmed by 1 base and 1 base, with 10 bases remaining between them. This CDR3 has 15 residues. From germline, CDR1 is LGHNA and CDR2 YNFKEQ.

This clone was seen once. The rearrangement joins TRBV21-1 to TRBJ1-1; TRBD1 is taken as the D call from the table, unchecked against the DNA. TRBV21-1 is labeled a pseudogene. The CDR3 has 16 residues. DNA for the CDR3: TGTGCCAGCAGCAAATTTCTACTCAGGGGTAACACTGAAGCTTTCTTT. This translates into CASSKFLLRGNTEAFF.

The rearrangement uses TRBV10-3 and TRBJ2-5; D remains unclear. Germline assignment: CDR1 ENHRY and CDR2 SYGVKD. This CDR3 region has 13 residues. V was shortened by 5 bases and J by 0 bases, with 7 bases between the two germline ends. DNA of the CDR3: TGTGCCATCAGTCGAAATTACCAAGAGACCCAGTACTTC. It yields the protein CAISRNYQETQYF.

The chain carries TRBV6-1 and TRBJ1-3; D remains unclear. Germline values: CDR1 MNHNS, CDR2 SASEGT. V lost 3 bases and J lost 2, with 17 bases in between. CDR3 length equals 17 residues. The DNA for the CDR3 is TGTGCCAGCAGTGACCTCAGCTCCTCACTAGCTGGAAACACCATATATTTT. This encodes CASSDLSSSLAGNTIYF.

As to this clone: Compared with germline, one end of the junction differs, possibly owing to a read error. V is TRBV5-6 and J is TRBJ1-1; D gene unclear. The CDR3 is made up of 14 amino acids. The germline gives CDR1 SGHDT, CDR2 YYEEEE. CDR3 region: CAGSSWAANTEAFF. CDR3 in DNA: TGTGCCGGCAGCTCGTGGGCAGCCAACACTGAAGCTTTCTTT.

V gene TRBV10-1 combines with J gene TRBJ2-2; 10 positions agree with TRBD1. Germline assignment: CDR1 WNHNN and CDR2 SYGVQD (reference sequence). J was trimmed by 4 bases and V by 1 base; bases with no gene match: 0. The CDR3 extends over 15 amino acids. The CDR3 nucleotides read TGCGCCAGCAGTGAGTGGGACAGGGGCACCGGGGAGCTGTTTTTT. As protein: CASSEWDRGTGELFF.